One and the same sample provided the 20 T cell receptor beta chains below, sequenced in a study of beta chain features in type 1 diabetes. Their cognate antigens are unknown. Expressed TCRB transcripts were sequenced because the entire RNA isolate underwent reverse transcription. Sequencing used immunoSEQ multiplex PCR; TCRdb keeps in-frame clones, though not all of them. The sample lists some 130,000 clones, 7.5% to 9.5% occurring once. Study-wide points: TCRB CDR3s were moderately but significantly shorter in Type 1 diabetes patients in all four CD4+ subsets.

Sequenced material: central memory CD4+ T cells from blood. Receptors originate from a man under 40 with type 1 diabetes.

Details on this clone: The germline gene is not matched at one end of the junction; a read error may be the cause. V and J are TRBV7-7 and TRBJ2-1; D unresolved. Germline lookup yields CDR1 SSHAT and CDR2 FNYEAQ (reference sequence). The CDR3 has 13 amino acids. In DNA, the CDR3 is TGTGCTAGCAGCTTAGGCACTTCAATGAAGCAGTTCTTC. It specifies CASSLGTSMKQFF. The full variable domain, completed using reference TRBV7-7 and TRBJ2-1, is GAGVSQSPRYKVTKRGQDVTLRCDPISSHATLYWYQQALGQGPEFLTYFNYEAQPDKSGLPSDRFSAERPEGSISTLTIQRTEQRDSAMYRCASSLGTSMKQFFGPGTRLTVL.

This clone has a handful of counts. The chain joins TRBV7-6 to TRBJ2-2; D might be TRBD1 (5 bases). Germline V CDR1 and CDR2: SGHVS, FNYEAQ. CDR3 length: 15 amino acids. Between the trimmed V and J ends, which lost 1 base and 3 bases, there was a span of 9 bases. The CDR3: CASSLGQKYTGELFF. In DNA form, the CDR3 reads TGTGCCAGCAGCTTAGGACAGAAGTACACCGGGGAGCTGTTTTTT.

In DNA form, the CDR3 reads TGTGCCAGTAGCCTCGGGACTAGCGGGGTCCGAGAGACCCAGTACTTC. This translates into CASSLGTSGVRETQYF. V gene TRBV19 combines with J gene TRBJ2-5; the match to TRBD2 covers 13 bases. J lost 4 bases, V lost 6 bases, and 8 bases had no gene match. The germline gives CDR1 LNHDA, CDR2 SQIVND (reference sequence). The CDR3 is 16 residues long.

The genes are TRBV5-6 and TRBJ2-6; 8 bases line up with TRBD1. The CDR3 runs 19 residues. The junction had 12 bases not matched to a gene; V was cut back by 4 bases and J by 0 bases. The V gene's germline CDR1 is SGHDT and CDR2 YYEEEE. CDR3 sequence (DNA): TGTGCCAGCAGCCTATGGGGAGGCAGGGGGCTCTCTGGGGCCAACGTCCTGACTTTC. This encodes CASSLWGGRGLSGANVLTF.

This clone showed up just a few times. The chain uses TRBV7-9 and TRBJ2-2; D gene uncertain. The CDR3 consists of 14 residues. The V gene's germline CDR1 is SEHNR and CDR2 FQNEAQ (reference sequence). Trimming took 10 bases from V and 5 from J, leaving 17 bases between them. This chain's CDR3 is CATSWQEGTGELFF. CDR3 nucleotides: TGTGCCACTTCCTGGCAGGAAGGAACCGGGGAGCTGTTTTTT.

CDR3 coding DNA: TGTGCCAGCAGCAGGAGCGAGCGGGGGGGCACAGATACGCAGTATTTT. Residues: CASSRSERGGTDTQYF. This chain connects TRBV7-9 to TRBJ2-3; 9 nucleotides agree with TRBD2. The CDR3 has 16 amino acids. V dropped 5 bases and J dropped 1; count of bases not matched to a gene: 7. The germline gives CDR1 SEHNR, CDR2 FQNEAQ (reference sequence).

CDR3 nucleotides: TGTGCCAGTAGTATAGATGGTTTCCGGGCCGGGACAGGAGTGAATGAGCAGTTCTTC. As protein: CASSIDGFRAGTGVNEQFF. This chain connects TRBV19 to TRBJ2-1; 8 nucleotides line up with TRBD1. The CDR3 runs to 19 residues. Germline CDR1 LNHDA, CDR2 SQIVND (reference sequence). After removal of 0 bases from V and 7 bases from J, the junction contained 17 bases not matched to a gene.

About this clone itself: Other DNA sequences in the sample encode the same CDR3. The chain couples TRBV7-2 to TRBJ2-5; the D gene is possibly TRBD1 (6 bases). Germline CDR1 SGHTA, CDR2 FQGNSA. V dropped 6 bases and J dropped 5 bases, with 16 bases sitting between them. CDR3 length equals 14 residues. CDR3 nucleotides: TGTGCCAGCAGACGAGGGGGACCCGGCGAGACCCAGTACTTC. Amino acid sequence: CASRRGGPGETQYF.

This clone was observed a few times. V usage is TRBV5-1 and J usage is TRBJ2-3; no firm D call. CDR3 length: 15 amino acids. The germline V gene has CDR1 SGHRS and CDR2 YFSETQ. Trimming removed 3 bases at V and 0 bases at J, with 11 bases between. The CDR3 coding sequence is TGCGCCAGCAGCTCCCTCCGGTATAGCACAGATACGCAGTATTTT. It codes for CASSSLRYSTDTQYF.

The gene calls are TRBV2 and TRBJ2-2, with a weak D call TRBD1 (5 bases). This CDR3 is built from 14 residues. Trimming cost V 7 bases and J 1 base, with 10 bases left between them. Germline V gene data show CDR1 as SNHLY and CDR2 as FYNNEI. The CDR3: CASNRQQNTGELFF. In DNA, the CDR3 is TGTGCCAGCAACAGACAGCAGAACACCGGGGAGCTGTTTTTT.

This chain connects TRBV2 to TRBJ1-1; the D is unclear. The V end lost 7 bases, the J end lost 1 base, and 10 bases lay between the germline ends. Germline V gene lookup returns CDR1 SNHLY and CDR2 FYNNEI. The CDR3 has 13 residues. Here the CDR3 DNA reads TGTGCCAGCACCGGCAGGCCGAACACTGAAGCTTTCTTT. Translated, it gives CASTGRPNTEAFF.

The chain combines TRBV30 with TRBJ2-6; the D gene is possibly TRBD2 (6 bases). This CDR3 spans 16 amino acids. V lost 2 bases, J lost 2 bases, and 13 bases lay in between. CDR1 is GTSNPN and CDR2 is SVGIG in the germline V gene (reference sequence). CDR3 residues: CAWSTLGGTGANVLTF. Written as DNA, the CDR3 is TGTGCCTGGAGTACCCTCGGGGGTACTGGGGCCAACGTCCTGACTTTC.

This clone showed up just a few times. V gene TRBV4-2 combines with J gene TRBJ1-1, with 7 bases that match TRBD1. The germline gives CDR1 LGHNA, CDR2 YNFKEQ. The CDR3 contains 15 residues. After removal of 6 bases from V and 4 bases from J, the junction contained 11 bases not matched to a gene. The CDR3, as DNA: TGTGCCAGCAGTCTTGACAGGGCGGGTGGCACTGAAGCTTTCTTT. This codes for CASSLDRAGGTEAFF.

This clone occurred many times. The chain recombines TRBV2 with TRBJ2-3; 7 bases are a match to TRBD2. Per germline, CDR1 SNHLY and CDR2 FYNNEI. V was pared by 7 bases and J by 1 base, with 5 bases of the junction left unmatched. The CDR3 contains 14 residues. Written as DNA, the CDR3 is TGTGCCAGCACCCGAAGCGGGGGCACAGATACGCAGTATTTT. Protein sequence: CASTRSGGTDTQYF.

This clone has only a few counts. The chain recombines TRBV9 with TRBJ1-2, with D possibly matching TRBD1 (6 bases). Per the germline V gene, CDR1 is SGDLS and CDR2 is YYNGEE. Trimming shortened V by 4 bases and J by 2 bases, and 9 bases separated the two germline ends. This CDR3 contains 13 residues. CDR3: CASSPDRNYGYTF. In nucleotides, the CDR3 is TGTGCCAGCAGCCCTGACAGGAACTATGGCTACACCTTC.

This clone was observed a handful of times. V is TRBV7-2 and J is TRBJ2-3, with D perhaps matching TRBD1 (6 bases). In germline, CDR1 is SGHTA, CDR2 FQGNSA. V lost 1 base and J 5 bases, leaving 16 bases between the germline ends. This CDR3 is built from 16 residues. CDR3 nucleotides: TGTGCCAGCAGCTTAGGTTTTGTGGGGGCCGGAGATACGCAGTATTTT. It translates to CASSLGFVGAGDTQYF.

This clone came up a few times. V usage is TRBV18 and J usage is TRBJ1-1; D gene unclear. The V and J ends lost 4 bases and 2 bases respectively, with 11 bases between them. CDR3 length: 14 amino acids. CDR1 and CDR2 from the germline V gene are KGHSH and LQKENI. The CDR3: CASSLSGYNTEAFF. The DNA of the CDR3 is TGTGCCAGCTCACTTTCAGGATATAACACTGAAGCTTTCTTT.

This clone was seen a few times. Other DNA sequences in this sample translate to the same CDR3. The V and J genes are TRBV6-5 and TRBJ1-1; no firm D call. Germline assignment: CDR1 MNHEY and CDR2 SVGAGI. The CDR3 is made up of 15 amino acids. Trimming cost V 0 bases and J 3 bases, with 11 bases left between them. The CDR3 region has the DNA TGTGCCAGCAGTTACTCTCGCAGTAGCGACACTGAAGCTTTCTTT. Protein: CASSYSRSSDTEAFF.

This clone was counted a few times. The chain recombines TRBV2 with TRBJ1-1; D remains unclear. CDR3 size: 14 residues. CDR1 and CDR2 (germline): SNHLY, FYNNEI. The V end lost 5 bases, the J end lost 2 bases, and 12 bases lay between the germline ends. The CDR3 region has the DNA TGTGCCAGCAGTAAGGTCGCGGGAAACACTGAAGCTTTCTTT. It specifies CASSKVAGNTEAFF.

V usage is TRBV4-3 and J usage is TRBJ1-6; no clear D gene. The CDR3 spans 16 residues. Between the trimmed V and J ends, which lost 0 bases and 6 bases, there was a span of 12 bases. Germline V lookup: CDR1 LGHNA, CDR2 YSLEER. For the CDR3, the DNA is TGCGCCAGCAGCCAAGATGCTTCGGCGGGTAATTCACCCCTCCACTTT. Protein sequence: CASSQDASAGNSPLHF.